The clone carrying this T cell receptor (beta chain) was seen a handful of times. The antigen remains unidentified. The V end lost 0 bases, the J end lost 2 bases, and 11 bases lay between the germline ends. Germline V gene data show CDR1 as MNHNS and CDR2 as SASEGT. This CDR3 is 16 amino acids long. Via MiXCR, TCRdb re-called the RT-PCR reads, giving one row per CDR3 protein. This table has roughly 700,000 distinct CDR3 sequences, approximately 14% appearing once. These data are taken from a study of response to subunit inactivated influenza vaccine. Study results and limitations: After each seasonal influenza vaccination, few new T cells are recruited, the authors suggested.

This TCR came from a man in his forties or fifties who received an inactivated influenza vaccine. This specimen was PBMCs from blood, taken roughly 15 days before vaccination. The chain recombines TRBV6-1 with TRBJ2-1; D call uncertain. CDR3 sequence: CASSEALRLPYNEQFF. For the CDR3, the DNA is TGTGCCAGCAGTGAAGCGTTAAGGCTACCCTACAATGAGCAGTTCTTC.